This TCR beta chain comes out of a study of cytomegalovirus exposure and HLA in healthy donors. Comment on this clone: The antigen is undetermined.

The PCR had 60 Vbeta and 13 Jbeta primers. Only in-frame clones appear in the TCRdb table, and some are missing; sequencing was by immunoSEQ multiplex PCR. The data show some 130,000 clones, roughly four fifths seen once. While unrecorded immune exposures were likely, the donors were nominally healthy when sampled. Study-level points and caveats: Among CMV-associated TCR beta chains, most appeared HLA-restricted in a later analysis. Listed as cytomegalovirus-associated were approximately 160 TCR beta chains.

The sequence derives from a boy aged 2 to 9 in good health and CMV-seronegative. Material: PBMCs.

CDR3 coding DNA: TGTGCCTTCTTTTCCTCGGGACTAGCGGGAGGAAGGGGCACCGGGGAGCTGTTTTTT. This translates into CAFFSSGLAGGRGTGELFF. The chain couples TRBV30 to TRBJ2-2; 15 nucleotides match TRBD2. The germline V gene has CDR1 GTSNPN and CDR2 SVGIG (reference sequence). V shed 7 bases and J 4 bases; nucleotides not matched to a gene: 16. There are 19 residues in the CDR3.